The 19 T cell receptor beta chains given below trace back to one sample, sequenced in a study of beta chain features in type 1 diabetes. Expressed TCRB transcripts got sequenced, as all isolated RNA was reverse transcribed. Profiled with immunoSEQ multiplex PCR; TCRdb holds only in-frame clones, not every one. The sample has 240,000 or so clones; less than 35% are singletons. The sample taken for sequencing was central memory CD4+ T cells from blood. The receptors originated from a man aged 25 to 40 in good health.

Ten or more counts support this clone. V gene TRBV4-3 combines with J gene TRBJ2-5; D might be TRBD1 or TRBD2, each matching 5 bases. The CDR3 has 16 amino acids. The V gene's germline CDR1 is LGHNA and CDR2 YSLEER. V lost 0 bases, J lost 3 bases, and 14 bases lay in between. The CDR3 spells CASSQDGLLGEETQYF. The CDR3 DNA sequence: TGCGCCAGCAGCCAAGATGGCCTCCTGGGGGAAGAGACCCAGTACTTC.

The genes are TRBV11-2 and TRBJ2-4; TRBD2 is a possible D gene (5 bases). The CDR3 is 15 residues long. Trimming shortened V by 5 bases and J by 3 bases, and 14 bases separated the two germline ends. The germline gives CDR1 SGHAT, CDR2 FQNNGV. The DNA for the CDR3 is TGTGCCAGCAGCCCGCGACTGGGAGACAAAAACATTCAGTACTTC. This codes for CASSPRLGDKNIQYF.

J is TRBJ2-2 and V is TRBV30; no reliable D call. CDR1 and CDR2 (germline): GTSNPN, SVGIG (reference sequence). This CDR3 region has 14 residues. V was shortened by 3 bases and J by 1 base, with 9 bases between the two germline ends. For the CDR3, the DNA is TGTGCCTGGAGCCTTACACAGAACACCGGGGAGCTGTTTTTT. Translation gives CAWSLTQNTGELFF.

The chain joins TRBV10-1 to TRBJ1-1; D is possibly TRBD1 (6 bases). The germline V and J ends were trimmed by 2 bases and 10 bases, with 11 bases remaining between them. This CDR3 region has 12 residues. Germline CDR1 is WNHNN and CDR2 is SYGVQD (reference sequence). The CDR3: CASSEAARGAFF. As DNA, the CDR3 is TGCGCCAGCAGTGAGGCGGCCAGGGGAGCTTTCTTT.

The genes are TRBV29-1 and TRBJ1-1; the D is unclear. With 1 base removed from V and 4 bases from J, the gap between germline ends came to 10 bases. Germline CDR1 and CDR2: SQVTM and ANQGSEA. The CDR3 is 13 amino acids. The CDR3 nucleotides read TGCAGCGTTGAAGGAATAATTACCACTGAAGCTTTCTTT. Protein sequence: CSVEGIITTEAFF.

This clone was seen many times. This chain links TRBV10-3 with TRBJ1-1, with D maybe TRBD1 (5 bases). Germline V CDR1 and CDR2: ENHRY, SYGVKD. The ends were cut back, 4 bases at V and 7 bases at J, with 16 bases in the middle. This CDR3 contains 14 residues. This chain's CDR3 is CAISVGGTSVEAFF. The CDR3 nucleotides are TGTGCCATCAGTGTCGGGGGAACTTCGGTTGAAGCTTTCTTT.

This sequence joins TRBV29-1 and TRBJ2-3; a weak D match, TRBD2 (6 bases). CDR3 length equals 13 residues. V was shortened by 4 bases and J by 2 bases, with 10 bases between the two germline ends. Per germline, CDR1 SQVTM and CDR2 ANQGSEA. CDR3 protein: CSVGRDSTDTQYF. For the CDR3, the DNA is TGCAGCGTTGGGAGGGATTCCACAGATACGCAGTATTTT.

This clone was observed a handful of times. The chain combines TRBV7-9 with TRBJ1-6; D call uncertain. Trimming shortened V by 2 bases and J by 2 bases, and 7 bases separated the two germline ends. The germline V gene encodes CDR1 SEHNR and CDR2 FQNEAQ (reference sequence). The CDR3 totals 15 residues. The CDR3 is CASSLTPPYNSPLHF. The CDR3 DNA follows: TGTGCCAGCAGCTTAACCCCCCCCTATAATTCACCCCTCCACTTT.

This clone was counted between two and nine times. For the CDR3, the DNA is TGTGCCAGCAGTGATTGGACAGGGGCAAGGGCAGATACGCAGTATTTT. As protein: CASSDWTGARADTQYF. V usage is TRBV28 and J usage is TRBJ2-3; TRBD1 matches at 9 bases. Germline-derived CDR1 and CDR2 are MDHEN and SYDVKM. The CDR3 consists of 16 residues. The trim removed 5 bases at V and 4 bases at J, leaving 10 bases unmatched.

The chain is built from TRBV11-2 and TRBJ1-5; no firm D call. The germline V gene has CDR1 SGHAT and CDR2 FQNNGV. V was trimmed by 2 bases and J by 7 bases, leaving 9 bases between them. This CDR3 region has 13 residues. As DNA, the CDR3 is TGTGCCAGCAGCTTATTCTCGGGACAGCCCCAGCATTTT. It codes for CASSLFSGQPQHF.

The V gene is TRBV7-6, the J gene TRBJ2-3; 8 bases line up with TRBD1. The V gene end was trimmed by 6 bases and the J gene end by 3 bases; junction bases not matched to a gene: 5. The CDR3 sequence is 14 residues long. Germline CDR1 and CDR2: SGHVS and FNYEAQ. The chain's CDR3 is CASSGTGRTDTQYF. The CDR3 bases are TGTGCCAGCAGTGGGACAGGAAGGACAGATACGCAGTATTTT.

A word on this clone: Relative to the germline gene, one junction end is altered; a read error may explain this. This rearrangement joins TRBV29-1 to TRBJ1-5, with unresolved D. Per germline, CDR1 SQVTM and CDR2 ANQGSEA. The length of the CDR3 is 12 residues. CDR3 nucleotides: TGCAGCGTTAAAGAGGGCAATCAGCCCCAGCATTTT. Protein: CSVKEGNQPQHF.

This clone occurred a few times. As DNA, the CDR3 is TGTGCCACCGGCTATGCGGAGACCCAGTACTTC. It yields the protein CATGYAETQYF. V is TRBV10-3 and J is TRBJ2-5; D gene ambiguous. The V end lost 10 bases, the J end lost 5 bases, and 11 bases lay between the germline ends. The CDR3 sequence is 11 residues long. Germline V gene data show CDR1 as ENHRY and CDR2 as SYGVKD.

This clone was recorded at least ten times. The J gene is TRBJ2-1, the V gene TRBV5-1, with 14 positions matching TRBD2. Per the germline V gene, CDR1 is SGHRS and CDR2 is YFSETQ. Trimming cost V 4 bases and J 7 bases; bases outside gene matches: 7. The CDR3 loop spans 16 amino acids. The CDR3 here is CASSPGTSGSSNEQFF. The CDR3 nucleotides are TGCGCCAGCAGCCCCGGGACTAGCGGGAGTAGTAATGAGCAGTTCTTC.

The rearrangement uses TRBV30 and TRBJ2-4; the D gene could be TRBD1 or TRBD2 (6 bases each). Germline V gene data show CDR1 as GTSNPN and CDR2 as SVGIG (reference sequence). The ends were cut back, 2 bases at V and 0 bases at J, with 14 bases in the middle. The CDR3 sequence is 16 residues long. CDR3 region: CAWSQGRPGAKNIQYF. The CDR3, as DNA: TGTGCCTGGAGTCAGGGGAGGCCCGGAGCCAAAAACATTCAGTACTTC. The variable domain in full, completed from reference TRBV30 and TRBJ2-4, reads SQTIHQWPATLVQPVGSPLSLECTVEGTSNPNLYWYRQAAGRGLQLLFYSVGIGQISSEVPQNLSASRPQDRQFILSSKKLLLSDSGFYLCAWSQGRPGAKNIQYFGAGTRLSVL.

The chain couples TRBV28 to TRBJ2-5; possibly TRBD1 for D (6 bases). The CDR3 consists of 15 residues. V was cut by 6 bases and J by 0 bases, with 14 bases left in between. The germline gives CDR1 MDHEN, CDR2 SYDVKM. The chain's CDR3 is CASSFSDSHQETQYF. The CDR3 nucleotides read TGTGCCAGCAGCTTTTCGGACAGCCACCAAGAGACCCAGTACTTC.

The chain's CDR3 is CASSRTVNYEQYF. CDR3 DNA sequence: TGTGCCAGCAGCCGGACAGTAAACTACGAGCAGTACTTC. This chain links TRBV6-6 with TRBJ2-7, with D perhaps TRBD1 (6 bases). The CDR3 is made up of 13 amino acids. Between the trimmed V and J ends, which lost 6 bases and 3 bases, there was a span of 12 bases. Per germline, CDR1 MNHNY and CDR2 SVGAGI (reference sequence).

The chain recombines TRBV19 with TRBJ2-3; 14 bases are shared with TRBD2. Germline values: CDR1 LNHDA, CDR2 SQIVND (reference sequence). The trim removed 6 bases at V and 5 bases at J, leaving 10 bases unmatched. The CDR3 runs to 17 residues. CDR3 loop: CASRPGLAGAPGDTQYF. CDR3 DNA sequence: TGTGCCAGTAGGCCGGGACTAGCGGGGGCGCCTGGAGATACGCAGTATTTT.

This clone was counted only a few times. The CDR3 bases are TGTGCCAGCAGTACAGGGGGTTTGAACTATGGCTACACCTTC. Encoded protein: CASSTGGLNYGYTF. This chain uses TRBV25-1 with TRBJ1-2, with TRBD1 matching 8 bases. Looked up from germline, CDR1 is MGHDK and CDR2 is SYGVNS. Unmatched junction bases numbered 4, after V lost 5 bases and J lost 2 bases. This CDR3 has 14 residues.